Below are 7 T cell receptor beta chains sequenced from a single sample in a study of cytomegalovirus exposure and HLA in healthy donors. It was with 60 Vbeta and 13 Jbeta primers that the PCR ran. TCRdb's copy holds only in-frame clones and misses some; the assay was immunoSEQ multiplex PCR. The sample has 150,000 to 190,000 clones, approximately 85% seen once; the top ten hold roughly 2.4%. Sequenced material: PBMCs. These receptors all come from a woman between 18 and 29 years old in good health and CMV-seronegative.

The chain couples TRBV5-4 to TRBJ2-3; 7 bases are a match to TRBD1. CDR1 SGHNT and CDR2 YYREEE come from the germline V gene (reference sequence). The CDR3 spans 14 residues. The V segment lost 2 bases and the J segment 10 bases; nucleotides outside the gene matches: 10. CDR3 sequence reads: CASSFDRAGRAQYF. The CDR3 region has the DNA TGTGCCAGCAGCTTCGACAGGGCCGGAAGAGCGCAGTATTTT.

This clone was observed a few times. V usage is TRBV7-2 and J usage is TRBJ2-2, with TRBD1 matching over 8 bases. CDR3 size: 16 residues. Germline loops: CDR1 SGHTA, CDR2 FQGNSA. Trimming cost V 0 bases and J 7 bases; bases outside gene matches: 7. The CDR3 region has the DNA TGTGCCAGCAGCTTAGCGGCGACAGGGGCGGGCGGGGAGCTGTTTTTT. The encoded protein is CASSLAATGAGGELFF.

The J gene is TRBJ1-6, the V gene TRBV7-8, with D uncertain. Germline V gene lookup returns CDR1 SGHVS and CDR2 FQNEAQ. The V end was cut by 0 bases, the J end by 14 bases, with 17 bases between. The CDR3 is 15 amino acids. CDR3: CASSLARLGGGALHF. CDR3 sequence (DNA): TGTGCCAGCAGCTTAGCGCGACTTGGCGGCGGGGCCCTCCACTTT.

This sequence joins TRBV29-1 and TRBJ2-1; TRBD1 is a possible D gene (5 bases). The germline V and J ends were trimmed by 2 bases and 9 bases, with 17 bases remaining between them. This CDR3 has 14 residues. CDR1 and CDR2 (germline): SQVTM, ANQGSEA. Here the CDR3 reads CSVEYGLEGVEQFF. As DNA, the CDR3 is TGCAGCGTTGAATATGGGCTAGAAGGGGTTGAGCAGTTCTTC.

This sequence joins TRBV7-2 and TRBJ1-3, with 8 bases that match TRBD1. CDR3 length: 17 amino acids. CDR1 and CDR2 from the germline V gene are SGHTA and FQGNSA. The V segment lost 1 base and the J segment 0 bases; nucleotides outside the gene matches: 5. CDR3 in DNA: TGTGCCAGCAGCTTAGTGACAGGGGCTTACTCTGGAAACACCATATATTTT. It translates to CASSLVTGAYSGNTIYF. The full variable domain, its missing parts supplied by reference TRBV7-2 and TRBJ1-3, is GAGVSQSPSNKVTEKGKDVELRCDPISGHTALYWYRQSLGQGLEFLIYFQGNSAPDKSGLPSDRFSAERTGGSVSTLTIQRTQQEDSAVYLCASSLVTGAYSGNTIYFGEGSWLTVV.

The chain recombines TRBV30 with TRBJ1-2; perhaps TRBD1 as D (6 bases). Germline CDR1 GTSNPN, CDR2 SVGIG (reference sequence). The length of the CDR3 is 17 residues. Trimming took 4 bases from V and 2 from J, leaving 23 bases between them. The CDR3 protein is CAWMKFDIYGTNYGYTF. The DNA of the CDR3 is TGTGCCTGGATGAAGTTCGATATCTATGGGACAAACTATGGCTACACCTTC.

This chain uses TRBV27 with TRBJ1-5, with 7 bases lining up with TRBD1. The CDR3 runs to 14 residues. V dropped 3 bases and J dropped 2; count of bases not matched to a gene: 1. Germline assignment: CDR1 MNHEY and CDR2 SMNVEV (reference sequence). CDR3 sequence (DNA): TGTGCCAGCAGTTTCCAGGGGGGCAATCAGCCCCAGCATTTT. Translation gives CASSFQGGNQPQHF.